These T cell receptor beta chains were read from a single sample in a study of blood T cell repertoires in COVID-19. The table came from immunoSEQ multiplex PCR; TCRdb's copy has only in-frame clones and leaves some out. The sample shows approximately 100,000 clones, roughly 90% of them seen only once. The sample was peripheral blood. These receptors were collected from an elderly woman in a cohort sampled during active COVID-19. CDR3s include the opening cysteine and the closing phenylalanine or tryptophan. D genes are given only for firm matches.

CDR3	D	J	V
CASSTGQTTDTQYF	NA	TRBJ2-3	TRBV19
CASSVQGAQGSFNEQYF	TRBD1	TRBJ2-7	TRBV9
CASSLDGQGYGYTF	NA	TRBJ1-2	TRBV7-9
CASSYSAWASGEETQYF	TRBD2	TRBJ2-5	TRBV6-2/TRBV6-3
CASTLRGTRNEQFF	TRBD2	TRBJ2-1	TRBV3-1/TRBV3-2
CASSPPGQGGLVIF	TRBD1	TRBJ1-4	TRBV28
CSARLVETQYF	NA	TRBJ2-5	TRBV20-1
CASSQATGNTIYF	NA	TRBJ1-3	TRBV19
CASSFGTGAISNQPQHF	TRBD1	TRBJ1-5	TRBV6-2/TRBV6-3
CASSVNAGANSPLHF	NA	TRBJ1-6	TRBV9
CASSPGSSSYNSLLHF	NA	TRBJ1-6	TRBV4-1
CARGPGQGPYEQYF	TRBD1	TRBJ2-7	TRBV6-5
CASSPGTSGGKSNEQFF	TRBD2	TRBJ2-1	TRBV3-1/TRBV3-2
CASSVQGGYGNTIYF	NA	TRBJ1-3	TRBV6-4
CASRAGLYYGYTF	NA	TRBJ1-2	TRBV12-3/TRBV12-4
CASSPRGLAGYNEQFF	TRBD2	TRBJ2-1	TRBV6-4
CASSDSGGAETQYF	TRBD2	TRBJ2-5	TRBV2
CASRFGTSGSNTGELFF	TRBD2	TRBJ2-2	TRBV3-1/TRBV3-2
CASNLVLNTEAFF	NA	TRBJ1-1	TRBV28
CASSPPQGLYGYTF	NA	TRBJ1-2	TRBV6-6
CSASPGTGAVAFF	TRBD1	TRBJ1-1	TRBV20-1
CASAMSETSGPYTQYF	TRBD2	TRBJ2-3	TRBV5-1
CASSYWDRATEAFF	TRBD1	TRBJ1-1	TRBV5-5
CASSYLGQGGYTF	TRBD1	TRBJ1-2	TRBV6-2/TRBV6-3
CASSLDLSADPPYF	NA	TRBJ2-7	TRBV5-1
CASSQGEAGGPLESTDTQYF	TRBD2	TRBJ2-3	TRBV4-2
CASSPRAGGEVAQYF	TRBD2	TRBJ2-5	TRBV9
CASSFTSGAYEQYF	TRBD2	TRBJ2-7	TRBV5-8
CSAQGREQYF	NA	TRBJ2-7	TRBV29-1
CASSSDGGITGELFF	NA	TRBJ2-2	TRBV5-6
CSASEGGVGNTIYF	NA	TRBJ1-3	TRBV20-1
CASSSGLAGGTDTQYF	TRBD2	TRBJ2-3	TRBV18
CASSQDGVGEQFF	NA	TRBJ2-1	TRBV3-1/TRBV3-2
CASSSPGKGNTIYF	NA	TRBJ1-3	TRBV11-2
CASSPGTTPQETQYF	NA	TRBJ2-5	TRBV7-9
CASSIGLGSTGELFF	NA	TRBJ2-2	TRBV19
CAKPSRGATDTQYF	NA	TRBJ2-3	TRBV7-5